This T cell receptor beta chain was sequenced in a study of Ad26.COV2.S vaccination and SARS-CoV-2 variants. Profiled with immunoSEQ multiplex PCR; TCRdb holds only in-frame clones, not every one. This sample has about 400,000 clones; about 90% occur once, and the top ten carry roughly 1.7%. This CDR3 is 17 amino acids long. Regarding treatment: some 20 received Ad26.COV2.S at low or high dose, single or two shots; 5 received placebo; per-sample allocation not given. Samples came from day 63 after the first vaccine or placebo injection. Whoever gave the sample was an adult aged 18-55 years in Boston.

Source: peripheral blood, taken in a trial of Ad26.COV2.S vaccine versus placebo. The TCR was taken from a person between 18 and 59 years old who received the Ad26.COV2.S COVID-19 vaccine or a placebo. The rearrangement uses TRBV1 and TRBJ1-6; the D call in the table, TRBD1, was not verified against the DNA. TRBV1 is shown as a pseudogene. The chain's CDR3 is CTSSPMTGGSYNSPLHF. CDR3 sequence (DNA): TGCACCAGCAGCCCTATGACAGGGGGCTCCTATAATTCACCCCTCCACTTT.